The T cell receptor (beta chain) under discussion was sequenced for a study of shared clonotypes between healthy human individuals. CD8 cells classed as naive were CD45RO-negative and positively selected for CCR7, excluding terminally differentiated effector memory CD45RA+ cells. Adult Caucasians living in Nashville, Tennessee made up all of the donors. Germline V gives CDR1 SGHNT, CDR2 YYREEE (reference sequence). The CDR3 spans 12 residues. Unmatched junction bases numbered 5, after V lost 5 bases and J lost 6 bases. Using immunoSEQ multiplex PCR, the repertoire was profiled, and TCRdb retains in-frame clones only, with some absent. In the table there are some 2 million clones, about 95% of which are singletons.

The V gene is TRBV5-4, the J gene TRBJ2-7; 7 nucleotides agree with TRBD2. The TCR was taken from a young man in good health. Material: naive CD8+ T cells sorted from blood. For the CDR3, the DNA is TGTGCCAGCAGAATTGGGGGGGGCGAGCAGTACTTC. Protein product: CASRIGGGEQYF.